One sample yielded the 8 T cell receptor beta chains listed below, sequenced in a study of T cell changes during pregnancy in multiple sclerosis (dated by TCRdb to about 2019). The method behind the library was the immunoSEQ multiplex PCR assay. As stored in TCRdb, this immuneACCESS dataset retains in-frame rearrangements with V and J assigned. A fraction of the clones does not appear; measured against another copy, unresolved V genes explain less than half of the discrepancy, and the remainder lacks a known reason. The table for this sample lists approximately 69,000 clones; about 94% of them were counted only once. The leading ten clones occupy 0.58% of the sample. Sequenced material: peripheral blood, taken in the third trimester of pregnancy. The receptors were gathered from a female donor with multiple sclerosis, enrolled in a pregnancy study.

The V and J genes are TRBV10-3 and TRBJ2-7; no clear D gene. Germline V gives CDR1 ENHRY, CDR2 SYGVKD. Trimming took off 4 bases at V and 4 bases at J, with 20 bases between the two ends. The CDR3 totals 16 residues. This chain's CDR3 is CAISVTSHSSFYEQYF. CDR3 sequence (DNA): TGTGCCATCAGTGTCACCTCCCACAGCTCCTTTTACGAGCAGTACTTC.

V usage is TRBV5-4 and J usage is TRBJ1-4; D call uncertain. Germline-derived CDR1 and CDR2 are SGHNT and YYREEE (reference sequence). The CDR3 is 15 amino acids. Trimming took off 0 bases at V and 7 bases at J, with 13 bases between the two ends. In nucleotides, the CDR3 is TGTGCCAGCAGCTTGGACCTGGCGGGGTCTGAAAAACTGTTTTTT. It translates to CASSLDLAGSEKLFF.

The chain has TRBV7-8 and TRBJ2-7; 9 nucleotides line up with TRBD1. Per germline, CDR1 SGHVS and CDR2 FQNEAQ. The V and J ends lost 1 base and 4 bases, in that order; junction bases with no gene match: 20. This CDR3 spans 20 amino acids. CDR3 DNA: TGTGCCAGCAGCTTAGGGGGCCGGGACAGGGCCTCTATGCCCCTTTACGAGCAGTACTTC. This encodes CASSLGGRDRASMPLYEQYF.

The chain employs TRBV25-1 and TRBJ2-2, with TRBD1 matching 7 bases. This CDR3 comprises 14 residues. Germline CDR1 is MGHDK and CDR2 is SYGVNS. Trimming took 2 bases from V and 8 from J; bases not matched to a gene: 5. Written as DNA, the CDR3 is TGTGCCAGCAGTGAAACGACAGGGAGTGGGGAGCTGTTTTTT. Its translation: CASSETTGSGELFF.

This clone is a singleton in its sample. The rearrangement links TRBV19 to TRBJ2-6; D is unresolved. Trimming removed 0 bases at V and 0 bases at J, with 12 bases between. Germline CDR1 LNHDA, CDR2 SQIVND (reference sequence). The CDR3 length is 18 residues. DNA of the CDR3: TGTGCCAGTAGTATAGATCGAGGAAGCCCCTCTGGGGCCAACGTCCTGACTTTC. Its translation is CASSIDRGSPSGANVLTF.

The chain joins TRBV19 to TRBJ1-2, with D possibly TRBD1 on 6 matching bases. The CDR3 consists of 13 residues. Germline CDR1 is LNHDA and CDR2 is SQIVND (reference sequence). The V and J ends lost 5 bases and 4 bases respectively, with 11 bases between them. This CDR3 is CASSQGTSYGYTF. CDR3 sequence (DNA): TGTGCCAGTAGTCAGGGGACTAGCTATGGCTACACCTTC. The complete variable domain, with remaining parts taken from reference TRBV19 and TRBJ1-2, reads DGGITQSPKYLFRKEGQNVTLSCEQNLNHDAMYWYRQDPGQGLRLIYYSQIVNDFQKGDIAEGYSVSREKKESFPLTVTSAQKNPTAFYLCASSQGTSYGYTFGSGTRLTVV.

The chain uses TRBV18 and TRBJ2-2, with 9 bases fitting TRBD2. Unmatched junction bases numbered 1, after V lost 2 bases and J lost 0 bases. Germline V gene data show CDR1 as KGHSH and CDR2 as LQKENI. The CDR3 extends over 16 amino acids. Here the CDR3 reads CASSPAGGTNTGELFF. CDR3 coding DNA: TGTGCCAGCTCACCAGCGGGGGGGACGAACACCGGGGAGCTGTTTTTT.

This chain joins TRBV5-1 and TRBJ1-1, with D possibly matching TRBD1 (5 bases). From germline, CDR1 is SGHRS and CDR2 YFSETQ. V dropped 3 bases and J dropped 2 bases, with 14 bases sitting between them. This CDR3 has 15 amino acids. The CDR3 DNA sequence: TGCGCCAGCAGCTCAAACAGGATGACTAACACTGAAGCTTTCTTT. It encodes CASSSNRMTNTEAFF.